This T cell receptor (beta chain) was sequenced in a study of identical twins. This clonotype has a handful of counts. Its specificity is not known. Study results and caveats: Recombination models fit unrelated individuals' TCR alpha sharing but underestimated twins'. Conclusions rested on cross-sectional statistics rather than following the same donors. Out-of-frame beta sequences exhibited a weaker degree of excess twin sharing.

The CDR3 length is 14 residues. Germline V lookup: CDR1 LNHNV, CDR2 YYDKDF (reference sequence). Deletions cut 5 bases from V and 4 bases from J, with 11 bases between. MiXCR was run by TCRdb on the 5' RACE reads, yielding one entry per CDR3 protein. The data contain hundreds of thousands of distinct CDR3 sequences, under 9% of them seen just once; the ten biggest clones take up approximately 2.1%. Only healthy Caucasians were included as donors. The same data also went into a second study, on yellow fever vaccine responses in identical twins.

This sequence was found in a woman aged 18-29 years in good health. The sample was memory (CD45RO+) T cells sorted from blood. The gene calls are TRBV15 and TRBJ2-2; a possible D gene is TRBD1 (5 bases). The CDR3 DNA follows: TGTGCCACCAGCCTCACAGGACCCACCGGGGAGCTGTTTTTT. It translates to CATSLTGPTGELFF.